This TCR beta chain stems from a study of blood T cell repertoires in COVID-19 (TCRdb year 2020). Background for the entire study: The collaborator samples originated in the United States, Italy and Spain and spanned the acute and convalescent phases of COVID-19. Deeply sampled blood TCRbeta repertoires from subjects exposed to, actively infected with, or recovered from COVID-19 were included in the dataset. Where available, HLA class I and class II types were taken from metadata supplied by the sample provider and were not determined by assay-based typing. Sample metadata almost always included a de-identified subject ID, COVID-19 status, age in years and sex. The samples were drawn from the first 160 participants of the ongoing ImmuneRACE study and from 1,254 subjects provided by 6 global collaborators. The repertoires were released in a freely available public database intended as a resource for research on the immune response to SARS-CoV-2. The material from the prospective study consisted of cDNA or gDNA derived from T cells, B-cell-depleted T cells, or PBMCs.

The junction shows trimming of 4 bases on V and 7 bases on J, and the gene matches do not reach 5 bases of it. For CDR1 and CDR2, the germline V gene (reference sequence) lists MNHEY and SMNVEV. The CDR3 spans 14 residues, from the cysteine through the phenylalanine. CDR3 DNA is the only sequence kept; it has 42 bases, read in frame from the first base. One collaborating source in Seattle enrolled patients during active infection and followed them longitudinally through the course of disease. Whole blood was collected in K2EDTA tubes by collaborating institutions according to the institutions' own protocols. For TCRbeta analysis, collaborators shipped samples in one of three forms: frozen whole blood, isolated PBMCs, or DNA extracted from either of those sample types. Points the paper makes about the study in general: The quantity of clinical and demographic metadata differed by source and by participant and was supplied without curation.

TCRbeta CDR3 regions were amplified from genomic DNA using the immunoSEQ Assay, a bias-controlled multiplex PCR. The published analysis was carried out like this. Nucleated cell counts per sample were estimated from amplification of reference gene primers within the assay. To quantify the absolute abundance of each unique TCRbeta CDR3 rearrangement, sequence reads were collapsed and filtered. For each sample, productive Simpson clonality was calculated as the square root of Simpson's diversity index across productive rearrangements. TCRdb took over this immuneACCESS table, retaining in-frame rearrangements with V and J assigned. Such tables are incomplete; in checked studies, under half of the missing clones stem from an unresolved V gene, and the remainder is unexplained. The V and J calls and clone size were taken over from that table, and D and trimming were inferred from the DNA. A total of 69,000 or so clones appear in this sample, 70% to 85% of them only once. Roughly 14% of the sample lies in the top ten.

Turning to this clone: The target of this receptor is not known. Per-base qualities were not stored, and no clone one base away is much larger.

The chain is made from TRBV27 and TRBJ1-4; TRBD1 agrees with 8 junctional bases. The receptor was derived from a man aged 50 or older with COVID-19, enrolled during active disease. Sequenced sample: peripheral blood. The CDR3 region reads CASSSATGAEKLFF. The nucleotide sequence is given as TGTGCCAGCAGTTCAGCGACAGGGGCTGAAAAACTGTTTTTT.